This T cell receptor beta chain is from a study of OX40 agonist ivuxolimab in advanced cancers. The CDR3 is 15 residues long. With 2 bases clipped from V and 4 bases from J, the junction kept 4 bases outside the gene matches. Germline V gene sequence: CDR1 SNHLY, CDR2 FYNNEI. Method: immunoSEQ multiplex PCR; TCRdb's copy keeps in-frame clones and lacks some. The profile shows roughly 39,000 clones, 80% to 90% of them singletons. The rearrangement links TRBV2 to TRBJ2-1; 8 nucleotides align to TRBD2. The sequence was collected from an adult with an advanced solid tumor such as melanoma, head and neck, liver or kidney cancer. Source: CD4+ or CD8+ T cells sorted from blood, taken in a trial of the OX40 agonist ivuxolimab. The CDR3 region has the DNA TGTGCCAGCAGTGAACGGGAGGGCGGGTACAATGAGCAGTTCTTC. Translating gives CASSEREGGYNEQFF.